The clone carrying this T cell receptor (beta chain) occurred a few times. The antigen remains unidentified. The CDR3 extends over 15 amino acids. Germline V lookup: CDR1 MNHEY, CDR2 SMNVEV (reference sequence). The germline V and J ends were trimmed by 7 bases and 8 bases, with 20 bases remaining between them. This entry is derived from a study of blood T cells in healthy people across ages. Study results and caveats: Unsorted PBMCs prevented conclusive naive versus antigen-experienced comparison. Estimated diversity across one million T cells was deemed an underestimate.

Investigators took around 11 milliliters of peripheral blood from every donor. A sample-barcoded 5' primer and a J-beta primer mix were used in a second PCR of about 7 to 12 cycles. Every cDNA molecule carried a tag from a template-switch adaptor bearing 12 random nucleotides. Each CDR3 protein is one row after TCRdb ran MiXCR on the 5' RACE reads. Found here are over 950,000 distinct CDR3 sequences, about two fifths of them singletons; the top ten hold about an eighth. The chain combines TRBV27 with TRBJ1-4; D possibly corresponds to TRBD1 (6 bases). Sequenced: blood. The clonotype comes from a man younger than 30 in good health. CDR3 sequence: CASMLVSGVGEKLFF. The CDR3, as DNA: TGTGCCAGCATGCTAGTTTCAGGGGTTGGAGAAAAACTGTTTTTT. Drawing the rest from reference TRBV27 and TRBJ1-4, the complete variable domain is EAQVTQNPRYLITVTGKKLTVTCSQNMNHEYMSWYRQDPGLGLRQIYYSMNVEVTDKGDVPEGYKVSRKEKRNFPLILESPSPNQTSLYFCASMLVSGVGEKLFFGSGTQLSVL.